Following are 11 T cell receptor beta chains from one sample sequenced in a study of beta chain features in type 1 diabetes. Antigens of these TCRs are unknown. Study outcomes and limitations: Type 1 diabetes patients had TCRB CDR3s that were shorter (moderately but significantly so) in all four CD4+ subsets.

Reverse transcription of all isolated RNA meant that expressed TCRB transcripts were sequenced. Clones were sequenced by immunoSEQ multiplex PCR, and TCRdb holds only the in-frame ones, with some missing. Among 100,000 to 150,000 clones listed, 15% to 20% were seen once. The sample taken for sequencing was central memory CD4+ T cells from blood. These receptors came from a man aged 18 to 29 with type 1 diabetes.

The chain employs TRBV2 and TRBJ1-4; D is uncertain. This CDR3 spans 16 amino acids. Germline lookup yields CDR1 SNHLY and CDR2 FYNNEI. V was shortened by 2 bases and J by 6 bases, with 16 bases between the two germline ends. This chain's CDR3 is CASSEIEYSEDEKLFF. The CDR3 DNA reads TGTGCCAGCAGTGAAATCGAGTACTCGGAAGATGAAAAACTGTTTTTT.

This clone was found once. V gene TRBV6-5 combines with J gene TRBJ2-2; D might be TRBD1 (5 bases). This CDR3 comprises 13 residues. Germline values: CDR1 MNHEY, CDR2 SVGAGI. Trimming shortened V by 8 bases and J by 3 bases, and 10 bases separated the two germline ends. The CDR3 sequence is CASADTDTGELFF. In DNA form, the CDR3 reads TGTGCCAGCGCGGACACAGACACCGGGGAGCTGTTTTTT.

This clone was observed a few times. V usage is TRBV23-1 and J usage is TRBJ1-5, with 11 bases aligning to TRBD1. TRBV23-1 is an ORF, with its function uncertain. Unmatched junction bases numbered 11, after V lost 3 bases and J lost 10 bases. The CDR3 consists of 16 residues. CDR3 protein: CASSQAGTGGIGPQHF. The CDR3 nucleotides read TGCGCCAGCAGTCAGGCCGGGACAGGGGGGATCGGACCCCAGCATTTT.

This chain joins TRBV5-1 and TRBJ2-6; perhaps TRBD1 as D (6 bases). This CDR3 is built from 16 residues. Germline values: CDR1 SGHRS, CDR2 YFSETQ. Trimming shortened V by 6 bases and J by 0 bases, and 13 bases separated the two germline ends. The CDR3 DNA reads TGCGCCAGCACCAGGGACATCCGCTCTGGGGCCAACGTCCTGACTTTC. Amino acids: CASTRDIRSGANVLTF.

The chain has TRBV27 and TRBJ2-7; 10 bases are a match to TRBD2. V was pared by 5 bases and J by 3 bases, with 16 bases of the junction left unmatched. The CDR3 loop spans 18 amino acids. In germline, CDR1 is MNHEY, CDR2 SMNVEV (reference sequence). The CDR3 region is CASSPTASSGSRNYEQYF. The CDR3 DNA is TGTGCCAGCAGTCCGACCGCTTCTAGCGGGAGTAGAAACTACGAGCAGTACTTC.

This clone has more than one count but fewer than ten. The gene calls are TRBV9 and TRBJ2-5, with 8 bases identical to TRBD1. V lost 4 bases to trimming and J lost 2 bases; unmatched junction nucleotides: 4. The CDR3 totals 14 residues. Germline-derived CDR1 and CDR2 are SGDLS and YYNGEE. CDR3 protein: CASSTQGAQETQYF. The CDR3 DNA is TGTGCCAGCAGCACCCAGGGGGCTCAAGAGACCCAGTACTTC. The full variable domain, completed using reference TRBV9 and TRBJ2-5, is DSGVTQTPKHLITATGQRVTLRCSPRSGDLSVYWYQQSLDQGLQFLIQYYNGEERAKGNILERFSAQQFPDLHSELNLSSLELGDSALYFCASSTQGAQETQYFGPGTRLLVL.

This clone is categorized as medium-sized. This chain joins TRBV7-9 and TRBJ2-1; TRBD1 agrees at 9 bases. The V gene's germline CDR1 is SEHNR and CDR2 FQNEAQ (reference sequence). V shed 3 bases and J 5 bases; nucleotides not matched to a gene: 8. The CDR3 is 16 residues long. CDR3 DNA: TGTGCCAGCAGCTTGCTCGGCGGACAGGGGCACAATGAGCAGTTCTTC. It translates to CASSLLGGQGHNEQFF.

The chain employs TRBV6-5 and TRBJ1-1; D unclear. From germline, CDR1 is MNHEY and CDR2 SVGAGI. The V end lost 6 bases, the J end lost 0 bases, and 8 bases lay between the germline ends. The CDR3 consists of 13 residues. The CDR3 protein is CASRTEMNTEAFF. CDR3 DNA sequence: TGTGCCAGCAGGACCGAGATGAACACTGAAGCTTTCTTT.

J is TRBJ2-1 and V is TRBV29-1, with 8 bases aligning to TRBD1. Germline V gene sequence: CDR1 SQVTM, CDR2 ANQGSEA. The CDR3 has 14 residues. V was clipped by 6 bases and J by 4 bases; unmatched bases: 8. The CDR3 loop is CSVDRETDYNEQFF. CDR3 in DNA: TGCAGCGTGGACAGGGAAACGGATTACAATGAGCAGTTCTTC.

J is TRBJ1-2 and V is TRBV4-2, with a weak D call TRBD1 (6 bases). The CDR3 is made up of 15 amino acids. The germline V and J ends were trimmed by 2 bases and 7 bases, with 17 bases remaining between them. The germline CDR1 and CDR2 sequences are LGHNA and YNFKEQ. CDR3 in amino acids: CASSQLTGDIGGYTF. The CDR3, as DNA: TGTGCCAGCAGCCAACTAACCGGGGACATCGGTGGCTACACCTTC.

There are a few counts of this clone. V is TRBV5-1 and J is TRBJ2-7, with a tentative D call TRBD2 (5 bases). The germline V gene encodes CDR1 SGHRS and CDR2 YFSETQ. This CDR3 comprises 17 residues. V was pared by 0 bases and J by 0 bases, with 16 bases between. Written as DNA, the CDR3 is TGCGCCAGCAGCTTGGGATCCCGGAACACTAGCTCCTACGAGCAGTACTTC. Its translation is CASSLGSRNTSSYEQYF.